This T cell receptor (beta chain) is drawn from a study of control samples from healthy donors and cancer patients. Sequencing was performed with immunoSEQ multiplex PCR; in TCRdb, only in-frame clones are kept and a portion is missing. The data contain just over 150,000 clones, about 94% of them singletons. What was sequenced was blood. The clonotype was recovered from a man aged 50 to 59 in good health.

The CDR3 loop reads CASSQSPGQEDSYEQYF. CDR3 sequence (DNA): TGTGCCAGCAGCCAATCTCCGGGACAGGAGGACTCCTACGAGCAGTACTTC. V is TRBV4-2 and J is TRBJ2-7; 8 bases agree with TRBD1. Trimming removed 2 bases from V and 0 bases from J; junction bases left unmatched: 9. The CDR3 spans 17 residues. Per germline, CDR1 LGHNA and CDR2 YNFKEQ.